A selection of T cell receptor beta chains follows, all from one sample in a study of T cells in Graves' hyperthyroidism and ophthalmopathy. One entry per CDR3 protein, called by TCRdb with MiXCR from the multiplex PCR reads. The profile shows around 360,000 distinct CDR3 sequences, approximately 14% of them singletons. What was sequenced was blood. These receptor sequences come from a woman aged 55-69 years with Graves' ophthalmopathy. CDR3s include the opening cysteine and the closing phenylalanine or tryptophan. The order of the fields is CDR3 protein, CDR3 DNA, D gene, V gene, clone size, J gene. D genes are given only for firm matches. A row's size may be missing; if present it is once, few, many or a size class.

CDR3: CASSLSGLAGAHRIPEQFF
DNA: TGTGCCAGTAGTCTCTCGGGACTAGCGGGAGCCCATCGAATTCCTGAGCAGTTCTTC
D: TRBD2
V: TRBV19
size: few
J: TRBJ2-1

CDR3: CASSRGRQQETQYF
DNA: TGTGCCAGCAGCCGCGGTAGGCAGCAAGAGACCCAGTACTTC
D: NA
V: TRBV7-9
size: few
J: TRBJ2-5

CDR3: CSGLRADTDTQYF
DNA: TGCAGTGGTTTGAGGGCCGACACAGATACGCAGTATTTT
D: NA
V: TRBV20-1
size: many
J: TRBJ2-3

CDR3: CASSSWGEQYF
DNA: TGTGCCAGCAGTTCATGGGGCGAGCAGTACTTC
D: NA
V: TRBV6-1
size: many
J: TRBJ2-7

CDR3: CASSQDQAGEEETQYF
DNA: TGTGCCAGCAGCCAAGATCAAGCGGGAGAGGAAGAGACCCAGTACTTC
D: TRBD2
V: TRBV4-2
size: NA
J: TRBJ2-5

CDR3: CASSDTPGREQFF
DNA: TGCGCCAGCAGCGACACCCCAGGGCGTGAGCAGTTCTTC
D: NA
V: TRBV5-1
size: many
J: TRBJ2-1

CDR3: CASSPSRLTDTQYF
DNA: TGTGCCAGCAGCCCTAGTCGGCTCACAGATACGCAGTATTTT
D: NA
V: TRBV11-1
size: many
J: TRBJ2-3

CDR3: CASGLVPGTRLNNEQFF
DNA: TGTGCTAGTGGTTTGGTACCTGGGACTAGACTAAACAATGAGCAGTTCTTC
D: TRBD2
V: TRBV12-5
size: many
J: TRBJ2-1

CDR3: CASSSPGQGRTEAFF
DNA: TGTGCCAGCAGCTCACCGGGACAGGGAAGAACTGAAGCTTTCTTT
D: TRBD1
V: TRBV7-9
size: few
J: TRBJ1-1

CDR3: CASSLSRATDTQYF
DNA: TGTGCCAGCAGCCTGTCGAGAGCCACAGATACGCAGTATTTT
D: NA
V: TRBV12-3/TRBV12-4
size: few
J: TRBJ2-3

CDR3: CASSLWAGAGTEAFF
DNA: TGTGCCAGCAGCTTATGGGCGGGGGCGGGTACTGAAGCTTTCTTT
D: NA
V: TRBV7-9
size: many
J: TRBJ1-1

CDR3: CSADTGLNNSPLHF
DNA: TGCAGTGCCGATACAGGGTTGAATAATTCACCCCTCCACTTT
D: NA
V: TRBV20-1
size: NA
J: TRBJ1-6

CDR3: CASSPAQGDPRPQHF
DNA: TGTGCCAGCAGTCCAGCTCAAGGGGACCCTCGACCCCAGCATTTT
D: NA
V: TRBV28
size: many
J: TRBJ1-5

CDR3: CAWRHQTAYGYTF
DNA: TGTGCCTGGAGGCATCAGACAGCTTATGGCTACACCTTC
D: NA
V: TRBV30
size: many
J: TRBJ1-2

CDR3: CSVEGRTANIQYF
DNA: TGCAGCGTTGAAGGTCGGACTGCAAACATTCAGTACTTC
D: NA
V: TRBV29-1
size: many
J: TRBJ2-4

CDR3: CASSFGTGGSYEQYF
DNA: TGTGCCAGCAGTTTCGGGACAGGGGGTAGCTACGAGCAGTACTTC
D: TRBD1
V: TRBV28
size: many
J: TRBJ2-7

CDR3: CASSELGLAGDEQFF
DNA: TGTGCCAGCAGTGAACTCGGACTAGCGGGAGATGAGCAGTTCTTC
D: TRBD2
V: TRBV6-1
size: many
J: TRBJ2-1

CDR3: CASQGLAGEQETQYF
DNA: TGTGCCAGCCAAGGCTTAGCGGGCGAACAAGAGACCCAGTACTTC
D: TRBD2
V: TRBV11-2
size: many
J: TRBJ2-5

CDR3: CAWSVIRGYEQYF
DNA: TGTGCCTGGAGTGTTATTAGAGGGTACGAGCAGTACTTC
D: NA
V: TRBV30
size: many
J: TRBJ2-7

CDR3: CASSSLTPGQPQHF
DNA: TGTGCCAGCAGCTCTCTAACTCCGGGACAGCCCCAGCATTTT
D: NA
V: TRBV7-9
size: NA
J: TRBJ1-5

CDR3: CSARDGRERWETQYF
DNA: TGCAGTGCTAGAGACGGGAGGGAGCGTTGGGAGACCCAGTACTTC
D: TRBD2
V: TRBV20-1
size: many
J: TRBJ2-5

CDR3: CASSPRTSPYEQYF
DNA: TGTGCCAGCAGCCCAAGGACTAGCCCCTACGAGCAGTACTTC
D: TRBD2
V: TRBV7-9
size: NA
J: TRBJ2-7

CDR3: CAKESSGRWKEQFF
DNA: TGTGCCAAAGAGAGTAGCGGGAGGTGGAAAGAGCAGTTCTTC
D: TRBD2
V: TRBV2
size: NA
J: TRBJ2-1

CDR3: CASSPSFQAGEKLFF
DNA: TGTGCCAGCAGCCCAAGTTTCCAGGCTGGGGAAAAACTGTTTTTT
D: NA
V: TRBV3-1
size: few
J: TRBJ1-4

CDR3: CASRDYEQYF
DNA: TGTGCCAGCAGAGACTACGAGCAGTACTTC
D: NA
V: TRBV28
size: many
J: TRBJ2-7

CDR3: CASSPLVQGGETQYF
DNA: TGTGCCAGTTCCCCTTTGGTCCAGGGGGGGGAGACCCAGTACTTC
D: NA
V: TRBV19
size: NA
J: TRBJ2-5

CDR3: CASSEQGQGNGGYTF
DNA: TGTGCCAGCAGTGAACAGGGACAGGGGAATGGAGGCTACACCTTC
D: TRBD1
V: TRBV2
size: many
J: TRBJ1-2

CDR3: CASSLAFVEQYF
DNA: TGTGCCAGCAGTTTAGCTTTTGTCGAGCAGTACTTC
D: NA
V: TRBV2
size: many
J: TRBJ2-7

CDR3: CASSPLRGGEYNEQFF
DNA: TGTGCCAGCAGCCCCTTGAGGGGAGGGGAGTACAATGAGCAGTTCTTC
D: TRBD2
V: TRBV6-2/TRBV6-3
size: many
J: TRBJ2-1

CDR3: CASMRGGIEANYGYTF
DNA: TGCGCCAGCATGAGAGGCGGGATCGAAGCTAACTATGGCTACACCTTC
D: NA
V: TRBV5-1
size: many
J: TRBJ1-2

CDR3: CASSSRNPGAGGEKLFF
DNA: TGTGCCAGCAGTTCCCGAAATCCGGGAGCCGGAGGTGAAAAACTGTTTTTT
D: NA
V: TRBV27
size: many
J: TRBJ1-4

CDR3: CASSEARFQAEAFF
DNA: TGTGCCAGCAGTGAAGCTAGGTTCCAGGCAGAAGCTTTCTTT
D: NA
V: TRBV6-1
size: few
J: TRBJ1-1

CDR3: CASSPGGREQYF
DNA: TGCGCCAGCAGTCCAGGGGGCCGAGAGCAGTACTTC
D: TRBD1
V: TRBV10-1
size: NA
J: TRBJ2-7

CDR3: CASSQTGGTFIEAFF
DNA: TGTGCCAGCTCACAGACAGGTGGTACTTTCATCGAAGCTTTCTTT
D: NA
V: TRBV18
size: many
J: TRBJ1-1

CDR3: CASIYGGAGLAGEADTQYF
DNA: TGTGCCAGCATCTATGGGGGTGCAGGACTAGCGGGAGAGGCAGATACGCAGTATTTT
D: TRBD2
V: TRBV28
size: many
J: TRBJ2-3

CDR3: CSARPTSGLTGELFF
DNA: TGCAGTGCTAGACCGACTAGCGGGCTCACCGGGGAGCTGTTTTTT
D: TRBD2
V: TRBV20-1
size: NA
J: TRBJ2-2

CDR3: CASSYSRQGANGYTF
DNA: TGTGCCAGCAGTTACTCGAGACAGGGGGCGAATGGCTACACCTTC
D: TRBD1
V: TRBV6-5
size: many
J: TRBJ1-2

CDR3: CASSPGQTPWGQFF
DNA: TGTGCCAGCAGTCCGGGACAGACACCCTGGGGGCAGTTCTTC
D: TRBD1
V: TRBV28
size: many
J: TRBJ2-1

CDR3: CASSLGPLASGEQFF
DNA: TGTGCCAGCAGCTTGGGCCCGTTAGCGAGTGGTGAGCAGTTCTTC
D: NA
V: TRBV12-3/TRBV12-4
size: many
J: TRBJ2-1

CDR3: CASSLDSNQPQHF
DNA: TGTGCCAGCAGTCTTGACAGTAACCAGCCCCAGCATTTT
D: NA
V: TRBV28
size: many
J: TRBJ1-5

CDR3: CASSQGEGQAPDTQYF
DNA: TGTGCCAGCAGCCAAGGGGAAGGACAGGCTCCAGATACGCAGTATTTT
D: TRBD1
V: TRBV4-2
size: few
J: TRBJ2-3